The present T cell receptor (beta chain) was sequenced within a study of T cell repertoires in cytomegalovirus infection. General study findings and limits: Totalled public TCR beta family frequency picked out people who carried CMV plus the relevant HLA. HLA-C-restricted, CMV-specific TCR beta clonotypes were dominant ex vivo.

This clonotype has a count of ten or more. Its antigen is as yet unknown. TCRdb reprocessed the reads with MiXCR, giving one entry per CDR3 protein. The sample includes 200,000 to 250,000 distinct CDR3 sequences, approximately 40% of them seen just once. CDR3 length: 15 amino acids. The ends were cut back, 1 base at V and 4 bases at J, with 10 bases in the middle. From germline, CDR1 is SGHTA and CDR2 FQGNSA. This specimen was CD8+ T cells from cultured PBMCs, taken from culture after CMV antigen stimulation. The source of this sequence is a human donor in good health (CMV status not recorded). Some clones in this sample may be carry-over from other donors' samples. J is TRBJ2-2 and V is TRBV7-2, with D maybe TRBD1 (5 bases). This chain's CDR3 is CASSLGQGGTGELFF. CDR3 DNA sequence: TGTGCCAGCAGCTTAGGGCAGGGTGGCACCGGGGAGCTGTTTTTT.